The TCR beta chain described here comes from a study of blood T cells in healthy people across ages. Primers used in a second PCR of about 6 to 12 cycles were a sample-barcoded 5' primer and a J-beta primer mix. A single record per CDR3 protein comes from TCRdb applying MiXCR to the 5' RACE reads. Here the sample spans some 760,000 distinct CDR3 sequences, roughly 25% being singletons. The V and J ends lost 4 bases and 3 bases respectively, with 10 bases between them. CDR1 is SEHNR, CDR2 FQNEAQ, per germline (reference sequence). The CDR3 consists of 14 residues. Samples each yielded at least 5 micrograms of total RNA. Another study also made use of these data, one on T cells of mothers and their children. That paper states: Pairs that are related and pairs that are unrelated have TCR recombination output shaped similarly by thymic selection. Normalized overlap was always slightly, never significantly, higher in related than unrelated mother-child pairs.

Sequencing was carried out using blood. The source of this sequence is a boy younger than 18 in good health. This chain links TRBV7-9 with TRBJ2-1, with D uncertain. CDR3 sequence (DNA): TGTGCCAGCAGCTCCCAGTATATCTACAATGAGCAGTTCTTC. It is translated as CASSSQYIYNEQFF.